A single sample gave rise to the 16 T cell receptor beta chains below, sequenced in a study of human T cells and chemical hapten exposure. TCRdb analysed the RACE reads with MiXCR anew, one entry per CDR3 protein. Seen here are roughly 130,000 distinct CDR3 sequences, roughly 9.5% observed once, and the top ten hold around 2%. Described time point: healthy volunteer bleed at 2 weeks. The authors' total RNA extraction used unfractionated whole blood. The sequencing sample was made of whole blood. All receptors come from a male donor in good health. Some clones in this sample may be carry-over from other donors' samples.

The chain uses TRBV7-8 and TRBJ2-7; weak D call: TRBD1 (5 bases). There are 14 residues in the CDR3. The germline CDR1 and CDR2 sequences are SGHVS and FQNEAQ. Between the trimmed V and J ends, which lost 4 bases and 5 bases, there was a span of 15 bases. The CDR3 DNA is TGTGCCAGCAGCTCCCAGACAGTGCAGAACGAGCAGTACTTC. Protein: CASSSQTVQNEQYF.

The chain recombines TRBV11-2 with TRBJ2-7; TRBD1 is a possible D gene (6 bases). V was cut by 5 bases and J by 2 bases, with 16 bases left in between. Germline V lookup: CDR1 SGHAT, CDR2 FQNNGV. CDR3 length: 15 amino acids. This chain's CDR3 is CASSVVGARTYEQYF. CDR3 in DNA: TGTGCCAGCAGCGTCGTGGGGGCCCGCACCTACGAGCAGTACTTC.

This clonotype was counted only a few times. The chain carries TRBV28 and TRBJ1-5, with D possibly TRBD1 on 6 matching bases. This CDR3 region has 13 residues. V gave up 5 bases and J gave up 7 bases, with 12 bases separating them. Germline V CDR1 and CDR2: MDHEN, SYDVKM. The CDR3, as DNA: TGTGCCAGCAGTACCAGGGGAGGCCAGCCCCAGCATTTT. Its protein is CASSTRGGQPQHF.

The rearrangement joins TRBV5-1 to TRBJ1-1; D may be TRBD1 (5 bases). Germline CDR1 is SGHRS and CDR2 is YFSETQ. This CDR3 has 15 residues. Trimming shortened V by 0 bases and J by 1 base, and 10 bases separated the two germline ends. CDR3 nucleotide sequence: TGCGCCAGCAGCTTGGCGGCAGGGACGAACACTGAAGCTTTCTTT. This codes for CASSLAAGTNTEAFF.

The genes are TRBV7-9 and TRBJ2-3; perhaps TRBD1 as D (6 bases). Trimming pared 8 bases from V and 2 bases from J, leaving 14 bases between. The CDR3 is made up of 14 amino acids. The germline V gene has CDR1 SEHNR and CDR2 FQNEAQ (reference sequence). The DNA for the CDR3 is TGTGCCAGCTCCCCTGGGGACACCACAGATACGCAGTATTTT. Its translation is CASSPGDTTDTQYF. Full variable domain (remainder filled in from reference TRBV7-9 and TRBJ2-3): DTGVSQNPRHKITKRGQNVTFRCDPISEHNRLYWYRQTLGQGPEFLTYFQNEAQLEKSRLLSDRFSAERPKGSFSTLEIQRTEQGDSAMYLCASSPGDTTDTQYFGPGTRLTVL.

This clonotype was observed many times. The chain combines TRBV20-1 with TRBJ2-1; 11 bases map to TRBD2. CDR3 length equals 14 residues. The J segment lost 9 bases and the V segment lost 5 bases, leaving 9 bases of the junction unmatched. CDR1 is DFQATT and CDR2 is SNEGSKA in the germline V gene (reference sequence). CDR3 loop: CSALAGGPGGEQFF. CDR3 sequence (DNA): TGCAGTGCTTTAGCGGGAGGGCCTGGAGGTGAGCAGTTCTTC.

The chain links TRBV20-1 to TRBJ2-3, with 9 bases fitting TRBD2. V lost 0 bases to trimming and J lost 4 bases; unmatched junction nucleotides: 5. The germline CDR1 and CDR2 sequences are DFQATT and SNEGSKA (reference sequence). The CDR3 has 15 residues. CDR3 coding DNA: TGCAGTGCTAGAGATAGCGGGAGAGGGTCAGATACGCAGTATTTT. Translated, it gives CSARDSGRGSDTQYF.

This clonotype showed up just a few times. The rearrangement joins TRBV20-1 to TRBJ1-5, with 7 bases that match TRBD1. The trim removed 2 bases at V and 5 bases at J, leaving 6 bases unmatched. The length of the CDR3 is 14 residues. The germline V gene has CDR1 DFQATT and CDR2 SNEGSKA (reference sequence). The CDR3 reads CSARRGGPDQPQHF. In DNA, the CDR3 is TGCAGTGCTAGACGAGGGGGCCCGGATCAGCCCCAGCATTTT.

This clonotype has a count of ten or more. The rearrangement uses TRBV6-4 and TRBJ2-1; the match to TRBD1 covers 7 bases. This CDR3 has 15 amino acids. Germline V CDR1 and CDR2: MRHNA, SNTAGT. Losses at the gene ends were 0 bases for V and 8 bases for J; bases not matched to a gene: 7. CDR3 loop: CASSDSGTAGDEQFF. For the CDR3, the DNA is TGTGCCAGCAGTGACTCCGGGACAGCCGGGGATGAGCAGTTCTTC.

This clonotype was observed a few times. Sequence at one end of the junction differs from germline and may be a read error. The chain recombines TRBV5-1 with TRBJ2-5, with D possibly being TRBD2 (6 bases). This CDR3 contains 17 residues. Germline loops: CDR1 SGHRS, CDR2 YFSETQ. The CDR3 sequence: CASTLEGFASRQETQYF. Written as DNA, the CDR3 is TGCGCCAGCACCTTGGAGGGATTTGCAAGTCGCCAAGAGACCCAGTACTTC.

This clonotype was observed at least ten times. CDR3 in amino acids: CSARARPGLAYPSYEQYF. In DNA form, the CDR3 reads TGCAGTGCTAGAGCAAGACCGGGACTAGCGTATCCCTCCTACGAGCAGTACTTC. The V gene is TRBV20-1, the J gene TRBJ2-7, with TRBD2 identical over 10 bases. The V gene end was trimmed by 1 base and the J gene end by 0 bases; junction bases not matched to a gene: 12. CDR1 and CDR2 (germline): DFQATT, SNEGSKA (reference sequence). The CDR3 consists of 18 residues.

This clonotype was observed a few times. This chain joins TRBV5-5 and TRBJ2-1; D uncertain. This CDR3 spans 14 amino acids. The V gene's germline CDR1 is SGHKS and CDR2 YYEKEE (reference sequence). Trimming removed 0 bases at V and 5 bases at J, with 9 bases between. CDR3 sequence reads: CASSLASGDNEQFF. CDR3 DNA sequence: TGTGCCAGCAGCTTGGCCTCCGGAGACAATGAGCAGTTCTTC. Full variable domain (outside the CDR3, taken from reference TRBV5-5 and TRBJ2-1): DAGVTQSPTHLIKTRGQQVTLRCSPISGHKSVSWYQQVLGQGPQFIFQYYEKEERGRGNFPDRFSARQFPNYSSELNVNALLLGDSALYLCASSLASGDNEQFFGPGTRLTVL.

This clonotype has only one observation. This chain connects TRBV12-5 to TRBJ2-7; D is uncertain. The V gene lost 0 bases and the J gene lost 7 bases, with 7 bases spanning the gap. CDR1 and CDR2 from the germline V gene are LGHNT and FRNRAP. The CDR3 spans 12 residues. CDR3 coding DNA: TGTGCTAGTGGTTTGGTACTGAGGGAGCAGTACTTC. Its translation is CASGLVLREQYF.

This clonotype was detected ten times or more. This rearrangement joins TRBV6-1 to TRBJ2-3; the match to TRBD2 covers 12 bases. The CDR3 sequence is 15 residues long. The V gene's germline CDR1 is MNHNS and CDR2 SASEGT. With 7 bases clipped from V and 4 bases from J, the junction kept 6 bases outside the gene matches. CDR3: CASTRLAGVADTQYF. DNA for the CDR3: TGTGCCAGCACCAGACTAGCGGGAGTCGCAGATACGCAGTATTTT.

The CDR3, as DNA: TGCAGTGGTTTCCGACAGGGCAGTTCCACTGAAGCTTTCTTT. Translating it yields CSGFRQGSSTEAFF. The chain uses TRBV20-1 and TRBJ1-1; TRBD1 agrees at 7 bases. The junction had 12 bases not matched to a gene; V was cut back by 7 bases and J by 4 bases. This CDR3 comprises 14 residues. Looked up from germline, CDR1 is DFQATT and CDR2 is SNEGSKA (reference sequence).

This clonotype has more than one count but fewer than ten. The V call is TRBV4-1, the J call TRBJ1-4; no firm D call. This CDR3 has 16 amino acids. V dropped 1 base and J dropped 0 bases, with 9 bases sitting between them. Germline CDR1 is MGHRA and CDR2 is YSYEKL. The CDR3 loop is CASSQVQAATNEKLFF. The DNA for the CDR3 is TGCGCCAGCAGCCAAGTCCAGGCGGCAACTAATGAAAAACTGTTTTTT.